This TCR beta chain was captured in a study of shared clonotypes between healthy human individuals. Method: immunoSEQ multiplex PCR; TCRdb's copy keeps in-frame clones and lacks some. The sample carries about 2,200,000 clones, just over 90% recorded once. Germline-derived CDR1 and CDR2 are SGHVS and FQNEAQ. CDR3 length: 17 amino acids. Trimming removed 3 bases from V and 0 bases from J, with 17 bases in between. CD8 cells regarded as naive lacked CD45RO, were positively chosen for CCR7, and omitted terminally differentiated effector memory CD45RA+ cells. Broader study findings: Clonotypes shared by all four sorted-subset donors had higher generation probabilities than non-shared clonotypes. Clonotype sharing among donors was expected to depend on sequencing depth. Memory subsets generally showed smaller estimated richness than naive subsets did.

Turning to this clone: The antigen is unknown.

The rearrangement joins TRBV7-8 to TRBJ1-1; D possibly corresponds to TRBD1 (5 bases). The clonotype was recovered from a young man in good health. Some clones in this sample may be carry-over from other donors' samples. What was sequenced was naive CD8+ T cells from PBMCs. The CDR3 DNA reads as TGTGCCAGCAGCTTTAGGTCCCAGGGACCCCTGAACACTGAAGCTTTCTTT. This translates into CASSFRSQGPLNTEAFF.